This T cell receptor (beta chain) is from a study of neurological immune-mediated disorders. Findings and limits, study-wide: The absence of any CDR3 amino acid sequence shared by expanded clones across subjects suggests that repertoires were private in all groups.

V lost 5 bases and J lost 1, with 10 bases in between. CDR1 and CDR2 (germline): SQVTM, ANQGSEA. CDR3 length equals 13 residues. In its sample, this clonotype was seen many times. Its target is unknown. Synthesis of cDNA was accomplished via 5'RACE employing 10-nucleotide random UMIs. MiXCR was run by TCRdb on the 5' RACE reads, yielding one entry per CDR3 protein. In the table there are about 79,000 distinct CDR3 sequences, roughly 15% of which are singletons. As healthy controls, volunteers from a blood bank in Maryland, USA, were used. Libraries used 2 million unsorted PBMCs kept frozen in RNAlater. Sequencing input: PBMCs. The sequence came from a woman between 45 and 60 years old in good health. This chain joins TRBV29-1 and TRBJ2-3; D is possibly TRBD2 (6 bases). The CDR3 protein is CSVILAGTDTQYF. DNA of the CDR3: TGCAGCGTTATTTTAGCGGGCACAGATACGCAGTATTTT.